Following are 26 T cell receptor beta chains from one sample sequenced in a study of technical replicates of blood from a handful of donors. Generated by immunoSEQ multiplex PCR, the TCRdb table keeps only in-frame clones and is missing some. Altogether approximately 8,000 clones are present, 85% to 90% being singletons, with the ten largest covering around 10%. The sample was PBMCs. These receptors were collected from a human donor in good health.

The chain is built from TRBV5-1 and TRBJ1-1, with D unresolved. The CDR3 sequence is 15 residues long. Germline CDR1 is SGHRS and CDR2 is YFSETQ. Trimming shortened V by 0 bases and J by 5 bases, and 14 bases separated the two germline ends. The CDR3 region has the DNA TGCGCCAGCAGCTTGGACGGGCCCGGGAGTACTGAAGCTTTCTTT. It yields the protein CASSLDGPGSTEAFF.

This clone was counted once. This chain connects TRBV27 to TRBJ1-1; 10 bases agree with TRBD1. The CDR3 consists of 16 residues. Germline CDR1 is MNHEY and CDR2 is SMNVEV (reference sequence). The junction had 7 bases not matched to a gene; V was cut back by 5 bases and J by 1 base. Here the CDR3 DNA reads TGTGCCAGCAGTCAGGGACAGGGGAAACGGAACACTGAAGCTTTCTTT. It encodes CASSQGQGKRNTEAFF.

CDR3 amino acids: CASSHRTGISGELFF. The CDR3 bases are TGTGCCAGCAGCCACCGGACAGGGATCTCCGGGGAGCTGTTTTTT. This chain links TRBV28 with TRBJ2-2, with 8 bases that match TRBD1. The germline gives CDR1 MDHEN, CDR2 SYDVKM. V was clipped by 6 bases and J by 6 bases; unmatched bases: 9. The CDR3 extends over 15 amino acids.

This clone was observed a handful of times. The chain recombines TRBV10-1 with TRBJ2-3; TRBD1 matches at 7 bases. Germline CDR1 is WNHNN and CDR2 is SYGVQD (reference sequence). V lost 3 bases to trimming and J lost 5 bases; unmatched junction nucleotides: 8. CDR3 length equals 15 residues. CDR3 nucleotide sequence: TGCGCCAGCAGTGATAGCAAGGGGGCAAGAGATACGCAGTATTTT. Protein product: CASSDSKGARDTQYF.

V and J are TRBV5-1 and TRBJ2-1; D is unresolved. Trimming removed 0 bases at V and 3 bases at J, with 7 bases between. The germline V gene encodes CDR1 SGHRS and CDR2 YFSETQ. CDR3 length: 14 residues. CDR3 residues: CASSLVSSYNEQFF. CDR3 in DNA: TGCGCCAGCAGCTTGGTTTCGAGCTACAATGAGCAGTTCTTC.

The rearrangement links TRBV27 to TRBJ2-1, with D perhaps matching TRBD1 (7 bases). The CDR3 is 16 amino acids. From germline, CDR1 is MNHEY and CDR2 SMNVEV (reference sequence). The V and J ends lost 6 bases and 2 bases respectively, with 17 bases between them. CDR3 sequence: CASSIQGGTAYNEQFF. The DNA of the CDR3 is TGTGCCAGCAGCATCCAAGGGGGGACAGCCTACAATGAGCAGTTCTTC.

This clone occurred once. This sequence joins TRBV6-1 and TRBJ1-2; 10 nucleotides match TRBD1. The CDR3 is made up of 12 amino acids. The germline gives CDR1 MNHNS, CDR2 SASEGT. Trimming cost V 8 bases and J 4 bases; bases outside gene matches: 1. The CDR3 nucleotides are TGTGCCAGCGGACAGGGGGTCTATGGCTACACCTTC. It translates to CASGQGVYGYTF.

This sequence joins TRBV7-9 and TRBJ2-2; TRBD1 is a possible D gene (5 bases). The CDR3 spans 19 residues. V was clipped by 0 bases and J by 6 bases, with 23 bases between them. The V gene's germline CDR1 is SEHNR and CDR2 FQNEAQ (reference sequence). CDR3 residues: CASSLAYRQDSLGPGELFF. The CDR3 DNA sequence: TGTGCCAGCAGCTTAGCCTACAGACAAGACTCTCTGGGGCCCGGGGAGCTGTTTTTT.

The chain carries TRBV4-1 and TRBJ2-5, with D perhaps matching TRBD2 (6 bases). There are 15 residues in the CDR3. V lost 1 base and J lost 2, with 11 bases in between. CDR1 is MGHRA, CDR2 YSYEKL, per germline. CDR3 residues: CASSQVAAGQETQYF. In DNA form, the CDR3 reads TGCGCCAGCAGCCAAGTTGCGGCGGGGCAAGAGACCCAGTACTTC.

The chain links TRBV19 to TRBJ1-1; D is unresolved. Deletions cut 4 bases from V and 9 bases from J, with 15 bases between. Per the germline V gene, CDR1 is LNHDA and CDR2 is SQIVND (reference sequence). The CDR3 is made up of 13 amino acids. For the CDR3, the DNA is TGTGCCAGTAGTAACCCCCAGGCTCCGAAAGCTTTCTTT. Amino acid sequence: CASSNPQAPKAFF.

The rearrangement links TRBV28 to TRBJ2-7, with D hard to call. The CDR3 loop spans 15 amino acids. Trimming took 5 bases from V and 4 from J, leaving 18 bases between them. Germline CDR1 MDHEN, CDR2 SYDVKM. In nucleotides, the CDR3 is TGTGCCAGCAGTCTTCGACATACCTCTCGGTACGAGCAGTACTTC. This gives the protein CASSLRHTSRYEQYF.

This clone was observed once. V usage is TRBV30 and J usage is TRBJ1-1; no definite D call. CDR3 length: 12 residues. The V gene's germline CDR1 is GTSNPN and CDR2 SVGIG (reference sequence). Deletions cut 2 bases from V and 0 bases from J, with 4 bases between. CDR3 nucleotide sequence: TGTGCCTGGAGTCGGGTGAACACTGAAGCTTTCTTT. Its translation is CAWSRVNTEAFF.

This sequence joins TRBV25-1 and TRBJ2-2; maybe TRBD2 (5 bases). V gave up 3 bases and J gave up 5 bases, with 13 bases separating them. Germline values: CDR1 MGHDK, CDR2 SYGVNS. CDR3 length: 15 amino acids. CDR3 bases: TGTGCCAGCAGTGATAACGGGATGGATACCGGGGAGCTGTTTTTT. The encoded protein is CASSDNGMDTGELFF. The complete variable domain, with remaining parts taken from reference TRBV25-1 and TRBJ2-2, reads EADIYQTPRYLVIGTGKKITLECSQTMGHDKMYWYQQDPGMELHLIHYSYGVNSTEKGDLSSESTVSRIRTEHFPLTLESARPSHTSQYLCASSDNGMDTGELFFGEGSRLTVL.

This clone has only one observation. The chain carries TRBV7-8 and TRBJ1-3; D is possibly TRBD1 (6 bases). The CDR3 length is 14 residues. CDR1 SGHVS and CDR2 FQNEAQ come from the germline V gene. V lost 4 bases, J lost 4 bases, and 11 bases lay in between. CDR3 loop: CASSSQGAGNTIYF. DNA for the CDR3: TGTGCCAGCAGCTCACAGGGAGCCGGAAACACCATATATTTT.

V gene TRBV11-3 combines with J gene TRBJ2-2; perhaps TRBD1 as D (5 bases). V was cut by 1 base and J by 2 bases, with 8 bases left in between. CDR3 size: 15 residues. Germline V gene sequence: CDR1 SGHNT, CDR2 YENEEA. In DNA, the CDR3 is TGTGCCAGCAGCTTAGTGGGGCCAAACACCGGGGAGCTGTTTTTT. Its translation: CASSLVGPNTGELFF.

V gene TRBV30 combines with J gene TRBJ2-2; D not certain. V was trimmed by 0 bases and J by 9 bases, leaving 11 bases between them. Germline CDR1 GTSNPN, CDR2 SVGIG (reference sequence). The CDR3 consists of 13 residues. The CDR3: CAWSVPGLRELFF. The CDR3 nucleotides are TGTGCCTGGAGTGTACCGGGTCTCCGGGAGCTGTTTTTT.

This chain connects TRBV10-1 to TRBJ2-2, with D perhaps matching TRBD2 (6 bases). Germline CDR1 is WNHNN and CDR2 is SYGVQD (reference sequence). The germline V and J ends were trimmed by 2 bases and 4 bases, with 14 bases remaining between them. The length of the CDR3 is 16 residues. CDR3 in amino acids: CASSEDWPAGTGELFF. The DNA of the CDR3 is TGCGCCAGCAGTGAGGACTGGCCAGCGGGCACCGGGGAGCTGTTTTTT.

The rearrangement uses TRBV27 and TRBJ1-5, with 7 bases that match TRBD1. V shed 0 bases and J 3 bases; nucleotides not matched to a gene: 11. The germline V gene has CDR1 MNHEY and CDR2 SMNVEV (reference sequence). The CDR3 contains 18 residues. The CDR3 protein is CASSLSALPGGFNQPQHF. The CDR3 DNA sequence: TGTGCCAGCAGTTTATCTGCCCTCCCAGGGGGATTCAATCAGCCCCAGCATTTT.

This clone occurred once. The chain has TRBV5-1 and TRBJ1-1, with 9 nucleotides matching TRBD1. Trimming removed 4 bases from V and 3 bases from J; junction bases left unmatched: 4. CDR1 is SGHRS, CDR2 YFSETQ, per germline. CDR3 length: 14 residues. CDR3 residues: CASSMTGGYTEAFF. For the CDR3, the DNA is TGCGCCAGCAGCATGACAGGGGGGTACACTGAAGCTTTCTTT.

The chain combines TRBV18 with TRBJ2-5, with a possible D match to TRBD1 (6 bases). V was cut by 3 bases and J by 5 bases, with 13 bases left in between. This CDR3 spans 14 amino acids. Looked up from germline, CDR1 is KGHSH and CDR2 is LQKENI. CDR3 sequence reads: CASSPRSGVETQYF. DNA of the CDR3: TGTGCCAGCTCACCTAGATCAGGGGTCGAGACCCAGTACTTC.

This chain uses TRBV6-5 with TRBJ2-1; 7 bases agree with TRBD2. The length of the CDR3 is 15 residues. V trimming: 2 bases; J trimming: 7 bases; junction bases outside the gene matches: 8. CDR1 and CDR2 from the germline V gene are MNHEY and SVGAGI. The CDR3 nucleotides are TGTGCCAGCAGTTACGCAAGAAGGGAGGGGAATGAGCAGTTCTTC. Protein sequence: CASSYARREGNEQFF.

The chain combines TRBV7-9 with TRBJ1-2, with a possible D match to TRBD1 (5 bases). This CDR3 contains 14 residues. Trimming removed 3 bases from V and 4 bases from J, with 12 bases in between. The germline V gene encodes CDR1 SEHNR and CDR2 FQNEAQ (reference sequence). The CDR3 loop is CASSFDQGGYGYTF. The CDR3 DNA reads TGTGCCAGCAGCTTCGATCAGGGTGGCTATGGCTACACCTTC. Using reference TRBV7-9 and TRBJ1-2 for the parts outside the CDR3, the full variable domain is DTGVSQNPRHKITKRGQNVTFRCDPISEHNRLYWYRQTLGQGPEFLTYFQNEAQLEKSRLLSDRFSAERPKGSFSTLEIQRTEQGDSAMYLCASSFDQGGYGYTFGSGTRLTVV.

This chain connects TRBV7-9 to TRBJ2-3; D not certain. The CDR3 sequence is 12 residues long. Per the germline V gene, CDR1 is SEHNR and CDR2 is FQNEAQ (reference sequence). The germline V and J ends were trimmed by 2 bases and 6 bases, with 6 bases remaining between them. Here the CDR3 DNA reads TGTGCCAGCAGCTTATCATCCGATACGCAGTATTTT. Protein sequence: CASSLSSDTQYF. The full variable domain, its missing parts supplied by reference TRBV7-9 and TRBJ2-3, is DTGVSQNPRHKITKRGQNVTFRCDPISEHNRLYWYRQTLGQGPEFLTYFQNEAQLEKSRLLSDRFSAERPKGSFSTLEIQRTEQGDSAMYLCASSLSSDTQYFGPGTRLTVL.

This chain joins TRBV5-6 and TRBJ2-7; 12 bases agree with TRBD2. Losses at the gene ends were 3 bases for V and 3 bases for J; bases not matched to a gene: 7. Germline-derived CDR1 and CDR2 are SGHDT and YYEEEE. CDR3 length: 16 residues. CDR3 loop: CASSSLAGGRDYEQYF. The CDR3 bases are TGTGCCAGCAGCTCCCTAGCGGGAGGGCGGGACTACGAGCAGTACTTC.

V gene TRBV5-1 combines with J gene TRBJ2-6, with D unresolved. The CDR3 has 14 amino acids. The V end was cut by 1 base, the J end by 4 bases, with 6 bases between. CDR1 is SGHRS, CDR2 YFSETQ, per germline. The CDR3 reads CASSLSRGANVLTF. The CDR3 coding sequence is TGCGCCAGCAGCTTGTCGCGCGGGGCCAACGTCCTGACTTTC.

The gene calls are TRBV6-5 and TRBJ1-2; D remains unclear. V was trimmed by 0 bases and J by 4 bases, leaving 6 bases between them. The CDR3 runs to 13 residues. Germline CDR1 and CDR2: MNHEY and SVGAGI. DNA of the CDR3: TGTGCCAGCAGTTACTCGGGCCTCTATGGCTACACCTTC. Amino acid sequence: CASSYSGLYGYTF.